Presented here are 9 T cell receptor beta chains from one specimen sequenced in a study of glioma-infiltrating T cells after dendritic cell vaccination. Sequenced by immunoSEQ multiplex PCR; TCRdb stores in-frame clones only, minus some. The sample contains 65,000 or so clones, about nine tenths of which appear only once. The time point is: after dendritic cell vaccination, including at tumor progression/relapse. Sample: blood, taken after dendritic cell vaccination. The receptors shown here come from a human donor with glioblastoma.

By proportion, this clone is medium-sized. The V gene is TRBV2, the J gene TRBJ2-5; a possible D gene is TRBD1 (6 bases). The length of the CDR3 is 15 residues. The ends were cut back, 3 bases at V and 5 bases at J, with 16 bases in the middle. Germline V CDR1 and CDR2: SNHLY, FYNNEI. CDR3 sequence: CASSEVGAGSETQYF. DNA for the CDR3: TGTGCCAGCAGTGAGGTGGGGGCCGGCTCGGAGACCCAGTACTTC.

The chain uses TRBV11-3 and TRBJ2-7; 10 bases are shared with TRBD1. CDR1 is SGHNT, CDR2 YENEEA, per germline. The CDR3 runs to 13 residues. The V gene end was trimmed by 5 bases and the J gene end by 3 bases; junction bases not matched to a gene: 1. CDR3: CASSDRGLYEQYF. The CDR3 bases are TGTGCCAGCAGCGACAGGGGGCTCTACGAGCAGTACTTC.

The V gene is TRBV27, the J gene TRBJ2-7; 8 bases match TRBD2. The junction had 11 bases not matched to a gene; V was cut back by 4 bases and J by 0 bases. Germline values: CDR1 MNHEY, CDR2 SMNVEV (reference sequence). The CDR3 is 17 amino acids. CDR3 bases: TGTGCCAGCAGTTCGGCCCGGGGGGGGAGACCCTCCTACGAGCAGTACTTC. It codes for CASSSARGGRPSYEQYF.

In DNA, the CDR3 is TGTGCCAGCAGTTACTGGGGACAGAACCTCAACTATGGCTACACCTTC. It codes for CASSYWGQNLNYGYTF. The rearrangement uses TRBV6-5 and TRBJ1-2, with 7 bases that match TRBD1. J gave up 2 bases and V 1 base, and 7 bases lay outside the gene matches. Germline values: CDR1 MNHEY, CDR2 SVGAGI. CDR3 length equals 16 residues.

This clone came up a few times. V usage is TRBV18 and J usage is TRBJ2-1; possible D gene TRBD1, 5 bases. V dropped 3 bases and J dropped 8 bases, with 14 bases sitting between them. CDR1 KGHSH and CDR2 LQKENI come from the germline V gene. This CDR3 region has 14 residues. CDR3 DNA sequence: TGTGCCAGCTCACCCCCAGGGATTATGGATGAGCAGTTCTTC. Protein: CASSPPGIMDEQFF.

This chain joins TRBV6-6 and TRBJ1-1; tentative D call: TRBD1 (6 bases). Trimming cost V 7 bases and J 7 bases, with 22 bases left between them. Per the germline V gene, CDR1 is MNHNY and CDR2 is SVGAGI (reference sequence). There are 15 residues in the CDR3. CDR3 in amino acids: CASNRRPTGWGEAFF. CDR3 sequence (DNA): TGTGCCAGCAACCGACGGCCTACAGGGTGGGGTGAAGCTTTCTTT.

The V gene is TRBV29-1, the J gene TRBJ2-1; 9 positions match TRBD1. Germline V gene data show CDR1 as SQVTM and CDR2 as ANQGSEA. Trimming removed 6 bases from V and 0 bases from J; junction bases left unmatched: 3. The CDR3 runs 14 residues. CDR3 residues: CSVLGQGSYNEQFF. CDR3 bases: TGCAGCGTCCTGGGACAGGGCTCCTACAATGAGCAGTTCTTC.

The chain employs TRBV7-8 and TRBJ1-2; D uncertain. Germline values: CDR1 SGHVS, CDR2 FQNEAQ. The V and J ends lost 0 bases and 2 bases respectively, with 7 bases between them. The CDR3 covers 14 residues. The CDR3 DNA follows: TGTGCCAGCAGCTTAGCGTCCGAGAACTATGGCTACACCTTC. It encodes CASSLASENYGYTF.

This clone was detected once. This chain uses TRBV19 with TRBJ2-7; tentative D call: TRBD1 (6 bases). Trimming took off 4 bases at V and 3 bases at J, with 13 bases between the two ends. The CDR3 is made up of 14 amino acids. CDR1 LNHDA and CDR2 SQIVND come from the germline V gene (reference sequence). The CDR3 coding sequence is TGTGCCAGTAGTAGTCCCGGGACAAACTACGAGCAGTACTTC. Amino acids: CASSSPGTNYEQYF. Combining the CDR3 with reference TRBV19 and TRBJ2-7 gives the whole variable domain DGGITQSPKYLFRKEGQNVTLSCEQNLNHDAMYWYRQDPGQGLRLIYYSQIVNDFQKGDIAEGYSVSREKKESFPLTVTSAQKNPTAFYLCASSSPGTNYEQYFGPGTRLTVT.